The subject of this entry is one T cell receptor beta chain. TCRdb's copy holds only in-frame clones and misses some; the assay was immunoSEQ multiplex PCR. The table has around 370,000 clones, around 89% seen once. Trimming pared 3 bases from V and 8 bases from J, leaving 7 bases between. The CDR3 spans 11 residues. This sample is drawn from a study of blood T cell repertoires in COVID-19. The recovered donors of Cohort 3 showed two negative PCRs, clearance, or symptom resolution. This clonotype was sampled from a woman between 18 and 30 years old who had recovered from COVID-19. The chain joins TRBV12-3 or TRBV12-4 to TRBJ1-2; D gene uncertain. Sequenced: PBMCs or T cells enriched from blood (not recorded which). The CDR3 loop reads CASSLGPGYTF. As DNA, the CDR3 is TGTGCCAGCAGTTTGGGCCCCGGCTACACCTTC.